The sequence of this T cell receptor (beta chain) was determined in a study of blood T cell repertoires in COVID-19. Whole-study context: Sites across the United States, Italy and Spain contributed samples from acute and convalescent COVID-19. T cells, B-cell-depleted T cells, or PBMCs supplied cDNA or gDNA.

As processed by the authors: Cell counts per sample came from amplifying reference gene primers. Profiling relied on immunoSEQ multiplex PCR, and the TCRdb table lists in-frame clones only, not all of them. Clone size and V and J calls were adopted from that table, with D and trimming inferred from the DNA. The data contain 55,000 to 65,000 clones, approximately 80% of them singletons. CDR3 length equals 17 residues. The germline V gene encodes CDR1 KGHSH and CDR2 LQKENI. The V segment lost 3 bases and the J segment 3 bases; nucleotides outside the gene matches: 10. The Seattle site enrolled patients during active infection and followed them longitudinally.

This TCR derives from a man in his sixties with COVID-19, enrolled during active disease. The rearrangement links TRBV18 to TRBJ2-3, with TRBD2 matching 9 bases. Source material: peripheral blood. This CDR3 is CASSPGTSPLRTDTQYF. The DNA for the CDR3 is TGTGCCAGCTCACCCGGGACTAGCCCCTTGAGAACAGATACGCAGTATTTT.